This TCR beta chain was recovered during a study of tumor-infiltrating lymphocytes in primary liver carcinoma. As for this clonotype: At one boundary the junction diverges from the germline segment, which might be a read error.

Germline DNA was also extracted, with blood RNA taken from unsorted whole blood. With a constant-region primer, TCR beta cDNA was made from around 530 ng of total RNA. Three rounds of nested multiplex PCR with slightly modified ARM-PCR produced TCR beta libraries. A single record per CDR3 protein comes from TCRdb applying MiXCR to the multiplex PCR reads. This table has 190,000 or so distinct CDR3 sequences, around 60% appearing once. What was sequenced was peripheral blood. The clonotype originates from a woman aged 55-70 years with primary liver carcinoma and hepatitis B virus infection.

The DNA for the CDR3 is TGCAGCGTTGGGGCTAGCGGTACAGATACGCAGTACTTT. Its protein product is CSVGASGTDTQYF. The V and J genes are TRBV29-1 and TRBJ2-3; 7 bases agree with TRBD2. This CDR3 region has 13 residues. Germline-derived CDR1 and CDR2 are SQVTM and ANQGSEA.